This TCR beta chain was sequenced for a study of cytomegalovirus exposure and HLA in healthy donors. J was trimmed by 5 bases and V by 3 bases; bases with no gene match: 14. Per the germline V gene, CDR1 is SGHRS and CDR2 is YFSETQ. This CDR3 is 17 amino acids long. The study's findings and limits: Specificity for CMV antigens was confirmed in vitro for three of the CMV-associated chains. The study labeled more than 150 TCR beta chains cytomegalovirus-associated. Generally TCR sequences proved uncommon, though certain public TCRs appeared in numerous donors.

On this clone itself: Its matching antigen is unknown.

Data came from immunoSEQ multiplex PCR; TCRdb stores just in-frame clones and leaves some out. The table shows 35,000 to 50,000 clones, with 80% to 95% occurring only once. The donors formed part of the 120-subject validation cohort, distinct from the roughly 700-subject first cohort. The genes are TRBV5-1 and TRBJ2-3, with TRBD2 matching 8 bases. Specimen: PBMCs. The TCR was taken from a man in his late teens or twenties in good health and CMV-seronegative. The DNA of the CDR3 is TGCGCCAGCAGCTGGTCCCCCGGCGGGGGGCTCATAGATACGCAGTATTTT. Translation: CASSWSPGGGLIDTQYF.